These T cell receptor beta chains were read from a single sample in a study of blood T cell repertoires in COVID-19. Using immunoSEQ multiplex PCR, the repertoire was profiled, and TCRdb retains in-frame clones only, with some absent. The table lists about 230,000 clones, roughly 91% of them singletons. The sequencing input was PBMCs or T cells enriched from blood (not recorded which). These receptors came from a woman aged 30 to 39 with acute COVID-19. Each CDR3 is given with its conserved first and last residue. A D gene is named only where the DNA matches it firmly. Size tells how often a clone was seen (once, few, many) or the class of an expanded clone, and some rows leave it out.

D	J	V	size	DNA	CDR3
.	TRBJ2-2	TRBV7-7	.	TGTGCCAGCAGCTTAGGGCAGGGGAACACCGGGGAGCTGTTTTTT	CASSLGQGNTGELFF
.	TRBJ1-3	TRBV2	.	TGTGCCAGCAGTGAAGTCACTGCCTCTGGAAACACCATATATTTT	CASSEVTASGNTIYF
TRBD1	TRBJ2-2	TRBV18	.	TGTGCCAGCTCACACCGGACAGGTTACTCCCTTGCCCCGAACACCGGGGAGCTGTTTTTT	CASSHRTGYSLAPNTGELFF
.	TRBJ1-1	TRBV9	.	TGTGCCAGCAGGTCGACAGCCAACACTGAAGCTTTCTTT	CASRSTANTEAFF
.	TRBJ2-7	TRBV7-8	.	TGTGCCGCTACAAGAGAGGACAGCCGCCCCTACGAGCAGTACTTC	CAATREDSRPYEQYF
.	TRBJ2-1	TRBV7-2	once	TGTGCCAGCAGGGGGAGCGTGTCGGAGGTGAATGAGCAGTTCTTC	CASRGSVSEVNEQFF
TRBD1	TRBJ2-5	TRBV28	.	TGTGCCAGCAGTTCCCCGGGACAGAGATCGGTCGAGACCCAGTACTTC	CASSSPGQRSVETQYF
TRBD1	TRBJ1-4	TRBV30	.	TGTGCCTGGAGTCTACGCCGGACAGGGGCGAATGAAAAACTGTTTTTT	CAWSLRRTGANEKLFF
.	TRBJ1-1	TRBV27	.	TGTGCCAGCAGTTTATCGGTACACGTCCGCACTGAAGCTTTCTTT	CASSLSVHVRTEAFF
TRBD1	TRBJ1-4	TRBV10-3	.	TGTGCCACCTCCGGGACAGACGGAAAACTGTTTTTT	CATSGTDGKLFF
.	TRBJ1-6	TRBV7-6	.	TGTGCCAGCAGCTTAGTACAGGGAAATTCACCCCTCCACTTT	CASSLVQGNSPLHF
TRBD2	TRBJ2-4	TRBV9	.	TGTGCCAGCAGCGCCTCTGGGGGGGGTGCGAACATTCAGTACTTC	CASSASGGGANIQYF
.	TRBJ1-1	TRBV6-5	few	TGTGCCAGCAGGGGAGGGGGGTCTCTGACTGAAGCTTTCTTT	CASRGGGSLTEAFF
.	TRBJ2-3	TRBV12-5	.	TGTGCTAGTGGTTTGCCCCTCGGGGGACCGGCAGATACGCAGTATTTT	CASGLPLGGPADTQYF
.	TRBJ1-1	TRBV11-2	.	TGTGCCAGCAGCCATCTTCGGGGGAACACTGAAGCTTTCTTT	CASSHLRGNTEAFF
.	TRBJ1-1	TRBV19	.	TGTGCCAGTAGTTTGCAAATCAGGGGTGGGACTGAAGCTTTCTTT	CASSLQIRGGTEAFF
TRBD1	TRBJ1-1	TRBV9	once	TGTGCCAGCAGCGGGGGGACAGGGAACACTGAAGCTTTCTTT	CASSGGTGNTEAFF
TRBD1	TRBJ2-5	TRBV7-8	.	TGTGCCAGCAGCTCCGCGACAGGGGTGGAGACCCAGTACTTC	CASSSATGVETQYF
.	TRBJ1-2	TRBV19	.	TGTGCCAGTAACCTACAGGGAGAGGATGGCTACACCTTC	CASNLQGEDGYTF
TRBD2	TRBJ2-7	TRBV7-2	.	TGTGCCAGCAGCTTAGGCCTAGCGGAGTCCTACGAGCAGTACTTC	CASSLGLAESYEQYF
TRBD1	TRBJ2-7	TRBV6-1	.	TGTGCCAGCAGTGTACAGTCGGGACAGGGGTCCTACGAGCAGTACTTC	CASSVQSGQGSYEQYF
.	TRBJ1-4	TRBV24-1	.	TGTGCCACCAGTGATGCAGTTAACGAAAAACTGTTTTTT	CATSDAVNEKLFF
TRBD1	TRBJ1-1	TRBV6-1	.	TGTGCCAGCAGTGAAGCGAGGCCGGACAGGGGAGGGGGAGCTTTCTTT	CASSEARPDRGGGAFF
.	TRBJ2-5	TRBV4-3	.	TGCGCCAGCAGCCAAAGACTCGGCGGAGAGACCCAGTACTTC	CASSQRLGGETQYF
.	TRBJ1-1	TRBV5-4	.	TGTGCCAGCAGCTTACCTAATCTCGGGGGGGGAAGAGCTTTCTTT	CASSLPNLGGGRAFF
.	TRBJ1-2	TRBV14	.	TGTGCCAGCAGTCTGATCCAGGGCGGCTATGGCTACACCTTC	CASSLIQGGYGYTF
.	TRBJ2-2	TRBV4-1	.	TGCGCCAGCAGCCAAGATGGAAGGGGGGGATTCACCGGGGAGCTGTTTTTT	CASSQDGRGGFTGELFF
TRBD1	TRBJ1-4	TRBV19	.	TGTGCCAGTAGTAGGACAGGGGCTACTAATGAAAAACTGTTTTTT	CASSRTGATNEKLFF
TRBD2	TRBJ2-1	TRBV9	.	TGTGCCAGCAGCGCGCCGATTAGCGGGGGGGCGTCATACAATGAGCAGTTCTTC	CASSAPISGGASYNEQFF
.	TRBJ1-1	TRBV6-5	.	TGTGCCAGCAGACCACACCCAAGCACTGAAGCTTTCTTT	CASRPHPSTEAFF
.	TRBJ2-1	TRBV19	.	TGTGCCAGTAGTATAGCAGGGGGGACCTACAATGAGCAGTTCTTC	CASSIAGGTYNEQFF